A single sample gave rise to the 32 T cell receptor beta chains below, sequenced in a study of OX40 agonist ivuxolimab in advanced cancers. Library construction relied on the immunoSEQ multiplex PCR assay. TCRdb re-hosts the immuneACCESS table, in-frame sequences only. Its copies lack some clones; in the studies checked, an unresolved V gene accounts for under half of them, and the cause for the rest is not known. In this sample the table shows over 20,000 clones, around four fifths of which occur a single time. The ten top clones hold approximately 26% of the sample. Sequencing used CD4+ or CD8+ T cells sorted from blood, obtained in a trial of the OX40 agonist ivuxolimab. These receptors were obtained from an adult with an advanced solid tumor such as melanoma, head and neck, liver or kidney cancer.

The chain uses TRBV27 and TRBJ1-5; D is perhaps TRBD1 (6 bases). CDR3 size: 15 residues. V was pared by 6 bases and J by 0 bases, with 12 bases between. Germline V CDR1 and CDR2: MNHEY, SMNVEV (reference sequence). DNA for the CDR3: TGTGCCAGCAGAGGACAGCATTATAGCAATCAGCCCCAGCATTTT. The encoded protein is CASRGQHYSNQPQHF.

In regard to this clone: One end of the junction is discordant with germline, which a read error may explain. This chain joins TRBV5-8 and TRBJ2-1; D is ambiguous. The germline gives CDR1 SGHTS, CDR2 YDEGEE. CDR3 length: 13 amino acids. CDR3: CASGLSFYNEQFF. CDR3 sequence (DNA): TGTGCCAGCGGCTTGAGTTTTTACAATGAGCAGTTCTTC.

This chain connects TRBV9 to TRBJ1-2; D is perhaps TRBD1 (5 bases). CDR1 is SGDLS, CDR2 YYNGEE, per germline. The CDR3 is 16 residues long. Trimming removed 4 bases from V and 2 bases from J, with 18 bases in between. In DNA, the CDR3 is TGTGCCAGCAGCCCACCGGGGGGGATCATGAACTATGGCTACACCTTC. Translated: CASSPPGGIMNYGYTF.

In this sample, this clone turned up many times. One end of the junction varies from germline; a read error may be responsible. The chain is built from TRBV5-4 and TRBJ1-1; D gene uncertain. Germline loops: CDR1 SGHNT, CDR2 YYREEE (reference sequence). CDR3 length: 11 residues. The CDR3, as DNA: TGTGCCAGCAGCTTCACAGCCCACCTTGTCTTT. Its protein is CASSFTAHLVF.

This sequence joins TRBV29-1 and TRBJ1-3; D remains ambiguous. CDR1 is SQVTM and CDR2 is ANQGSEA in the germline V gene. V lost 4 bases and J 0 bases, leaving 10 bases between the germline ends. This CDR3 has 14 residues. CDR3 nucleotides: TGCAGCGTTGGTGGCCTACGCTCTGGAAACACCATATATTTT. Translated, it gives CSVGGLRSGNTIYF.

The rearrangement joins TRBV11-2 to TRBJ2-7; D is uncertain. The V gene lost 5 bases and the J gene lost 6 bases, with 20 bases spanning the gap. The germline V gene has CDR1 SGHAT and CDR2 FQNNGV. The CDR3 loop spans 15 amino acids. The CDR3 loop reads CASSPPNPVPGEQYF. Written as DNA, the CDR3 is TGTGCCAGCAGCCCCCCCAATCCTGTGCCGGGCGAGCAGTACTTC.

This chain uses TRBV29-1 with TRBJ2-5; D gene unclear. The V gene's germline CDR1 is SQVTM and CDR2 ANQGSEA. V was cut by 5 bases and J by 4 bases, with 8 bases left in between. The CDR3 totals 11 residues. CDR3 loop: CSVLPPETQYF. The DNA of the CDR3 is TGCAGCGTTCTTCCCCCAGAGACCCAGTACTTC.

The chain uses TRBV27 and TRBJ2-1; D remains unclear. Germline CDR1 reads MNHEY; CDR2 reads SMNVEV (reference sequence). The V and J ends lost 0 bases and 5 bases respectively, with 8 bases between them. The CDR3 contains 14 residues. The CDR3 reads CASSLSVTHNEQFF. The CDR3 DNA follows: TGTGCCAGCAGTTTATCGGTGACACACAATGAGCAGTTCTTC.

The chain couples TRBV7-3 to TRBJ1-4, with D unclear. CDR3 size: 15 residues. Germline V gene data show CDR1 as SGHTA and CDR2 as FQGTGA. Trimming stripped 0 bases from V and 0 bases from J, with 5 bases between. CDR3 amino acids: CASSLTPATNEKLFF. CDR3 in DNA: TGTGCCAGCAGCTTAACGCCAGCAACTAATGAAAAACTGTTTTTT.

V is TRBV14 and J is TRBJ1-2; D gene unclear. The CDR3 contains 15 residues. Germline V CDR1 and CDR2: SGHDN, FVKESK. Deletions cut 3 bases from V and 7 bases from J, with 18 bases between. CDR3 nucleotide sequence: TGTGCCAGCAGCCAGGGTCCTAGACCAAGAATTGGCTACACCTTC. Protein: CASSQGPRPRIGYTF.

The chain links TRBV12-5 to TRBJ2-7, with TRBD2 matching 11 bases. Trimming took 1 base from V and 1 from J; bases not matched to a gene: 6. Germline CDR1 LGHNT, CDR2 FRNRAP. The CDR3 has 17 residues. The CDR3 here is CASGLDVLAGVSYEQYF. CDR3 DNA sequence: TGTGCTAGTGGTTTGGACGTACTAGCGGGAGTGTCCTACGAGCAGTACTTC.

This chain connects TRBV6-1 to TRBJ2-7; D unclear. Germline V gene lookup returns CDR1 MNHNS and CDR2 SASEGT. The CDR3 is 11 amino acids. Trimming shortened V by 8 bases and J by 4 bases, and 9 bases separated the two germline ends. CDR3 loop: CASGGAYEQYF. The CDR3 bases are TGTGCCAGCGGTGGCGCTTACGAGCAGTACTTC.

The rearrangement joins TRBV6-6 to TRBJ1-3, with D possibly TRBD1 on 6 matching bases. The CDR3 sequence is 15 residues long. Trimming took off 4 bases at V and 2 bases at J, with 12 bases between the two ends. Germline V CDR1 and CDR2: MNHNY, SVGAGI (reference sequence). The CDR3 DNA reads TGTGCCAGCAGTTTCCCAGGGGAGGCTGGAAACACCATATATTTT. Its protein product is CASSFPGEAGNTIYF.

The chain uses TRBV29-1 and TRBJ1-2; 8 nucleotides match TRBD1. J was trimmed by 2 bases and V by 5 bases; bases with no gene match: 10. This CDR3 has 15 amino acids. The germline V gene encodes CDR1 SQVTM and CDR2 ANQGSEA. CDR3 DNA sequence: TGCAGCGTTCAGGTCGCCAGGGGGCGGAACTATGGCTACACCTTC. Its protein is CSVQVARGRNYGYTF. Full variable domain (rest looked up from reference TRBV29-1 and TRBJ1-2): SAVISQKPSRDICQRGTSLTIQCQVDSQVTMMFWYRQQPGQSLTLIATANQGSEATYESGFVIDKFPISRPNLTFSTLTVSNMSPEDSSIYLCSVQVARGRNYGYTFGSGTRLTVV.

This chain connects TRBV7-9 to TRBJ2-7; 7 bases are shared with TRBD1. This CDR3 is 16 amino acids long. V was clipped by 4 bases and J by 9 bases; unmatched bases: 18. CDR1 and CDR2 from the germline V gene are SEHNR and FQNEAQ (reference sequence). The CDR3 bases are TGTGCCAGCAGCTCTTATGACAGGGCCTTTACGTTTGGGCAGTACTTC. Encoded protein: CASSSYDRAFTFGQYF.

The V and J genes are TRBV29-1 and TRBJ2-1; 8 bases align to TRBD2. The V segment lost 7 bases and the J segment 9 bases; nucleotides outside the gene matches: 11. Germline-derived CDR1 and CDR2 are SQVTM and ANQGSEA. The CDR3 is made up of 13 amino acids. For the CDR3, the DNA is TGCAGCGCCTTAGCGGGGTTCTTCCTTGAGCAGTTCTTC. The encoded protein is CSALAGFFLEQFF.

In DNA, the CDR3 is TGTGCCACCGGGAGTGCGGGGGAAGAGACCCAGTACTTC. This codes for CATGSAGEETQYF. The chain uses TRBV30 and TRBJ2-5; 7 bases align to TRBD2. The length of the CDR3 is 13 residues. Trimming took 8 bases from V and 3 from J; bases not matched to a gene: 9. Per germline, CDR1 GTSNPN and CDR2 SVGIG (reference sequence).

The chain joins TRBV14 to TRBJ1-1; D unclear. CDR3 length equals 14 residues. The germline V gene has CDR1 SGHDN and CDR2 FVKESK. Trimming shortened V by 5 bases and J by 5 bases, and 15 bases separated the two germline ends. CDR3 residues: CASSIEFRGTEAFF. For the CDR3, the DNA is TGTGCCAGCAGCATAGAGTTCCGAGGTACTGAAGCTTTCTTT. The full variable domain, completed using reference TRBV14 and TRBJ1-1, is EAGVTQFPSHSVIEKGQTVTLRCDPISGHDNLYWYRRVMGKEIKFLLHFVKESKQDESGMPNNRFLAERTGGTYSTLKVQPAELEDSGVYFCASSIEFRGTEAFFGQGTRLTVV.

This chain links TRBV30 with TRBJ1-5; D is unresolved. V shed 2 bases and J shed 9 bases, with 11 bases lying between them. The CDR3 is 12 residues long. Germline assignment: CDR1 GTSNPN and CDR2 SVGIG (reference sequence). The CDR3 loop is CAWSTLRMPQHF. CDR3 coding DNA: TGTGCCTGGAGTACCCTCAGGATGCCCCAGCATTTT.

The genes are TRBV14 and TRBJ2-7; D not resolved. The V gene lost 4 bases and the J gene lost 1 base, with 2 bases spanning the gap. CDR1 and CDR2 (germline): SGHDN, FVKESK. This CDR3 has 11 amino acids. The CDR3 DNA follows: TGTGCCAGCAGCCCGTCCTACGAGCAGTACTTC. Protein sequence: CASSPSYEQYF.

CDR3 nucleotides: TGTGCCAGCAGCTTAGGGGGGACAGGAGACCAGCCCCAGCATTTT. This translates into CASSLGGTGDQPQHF. This chain joins TRBV7-4 and TRBJ1-5; 8 bases map to TRBD1. There are 15 residues in the CDR3. CDR1 is SGHVT and CDR2 is SQSDAQ in the germline V gene. The trim removed 1 base at V and 7 bases at J, leaving 6 bases unmatched.

The chain couples TRBV4-3 to TRBJ2-6; 13 nucleotides agree with TRBD2. Losses at the gene ends were 3 bases for V and 4 bases for J; bases not matched to a gene: 3. There are 17 residues in the CDR3. The V gene's germline CDR1 is LGHNA and CDR2 YSLEER. CDR3 DNA: TGCGCCAGCAGCCAGGGACTAGCGGGATCGGGGGCCAACGTCCTGACTTTC. This sequence encodes CASSQGLAGSGANVLTF.

The chain uses TRBV13 and TRBJ1-4; D is uncertain. This CDR3 contains 14 residues. The germline CDR1 and CDR2 sequences are PRHDT and FYEKMQ (reference sequence). V shed 4 bases and J shed 4 bases, with 10 bases lying between them. In DNA, the CDR3 is TGTGCCAGCAGCTCCCGTGGCAATAATGAAAAACTGTTTTTT. Translating it yields CASSSRGNNEKLFF.

The chain is built from TRBV27 and TRBJ2-3; TRBD2 matches at 15 bases. This CDR3 comprises 15 residues. The germline V gene has CDR1 MNHEY and CDR2 SMNVEV (reference sequence). V was clipped by 7 bases and J by 6 bases; unmatched bases: 5. In nucleotides, the CDR3 is TGTGCCAGCATTTCGGGGACTAGCGGGAGGGATACGCAGTATTTT. The encoded protein is CASISGTSGRDTQYF.

J is TRBJ2-3 and V is TRBV4-2; D uncertain. V shed 1 base and J shed 5 bases, with 10 bases lying between them. This CDR3 has 14 amino acids. Germline V gives CDR1 LGHNA, CDR2 YNFKEQ. The CDR3 reads CASSQADFKDTQYF. As DNA, the CDR3 is TGTGCCAGCAGCCAAGCCGATTTCAAAGATACGCAGTATTTT.

The chain joins TRBV19 to TRBJ1-3, with a tentative D call TRBD1 (6 bases). The CDR3 has 15 amino acids. The germline CDR1 and CDR2 sequences are LNHDA and SQIVND (reference sequence). Between the trimmed V and J ends, which lost 3 bases and 0 bases, there was a span of 9 bases. The CDR3 DNA sequence: TGTGCCAGTAGTATCGGGGGCTTCTCTGGAAACACCATATATTTT. As protein: CASSIGGFSGNTIYF.

By share of the sample, this clone is medium-sized (0.01 to 0.1%). V and J are TRBV4-1 and TRBJ2-7; tentatively, D is TRBD2 (7 bases). V dropped 2 bases and J dropped 4 bases, with 15 bases sitting between them. Germline CDR1 reads MGHRA; CDR2 reads YSYEKL. The CDR3 loop spans 15 amino acids. CDR3 DNA sequence: TGCGCCAGCAGCCAAATGAGGGGGGGCATTTACGAGCAGTACTTC. As protein: CASSQMRGGIYEQYF.

The chain recombines TRBV10-2 with TRBJ2-7; TRBD2 matches at 8 bases. Per germline, CDR1 WSHSY and CDR2 SAAADI. The CDR3 is 15 amino acids. J was trimmed by 2 bases and V by 2 bases; bases with no gene match: 5. CDR3 protein: CASSERVAGTYEQYF. The CDR3 nucleotides are TGCGCCAGCAGTGAGAGGGTAGCGGGGACCTACGAGCAGTACTTC.

The V call is TRBV30, the J call TRBJ2-7; D is unresolved. CDR1 and CDR2 from the germline V gene are GTSNPN and SVGIG (reference sequence). This CDR3 is 12 amino acids long. V dropped 2 bases and J dropped 7 bases, with 12 bases sitting between them. CDR3 in amino acids: CAWSNAPPEQYF. DNA for the CDR3: TGTGCCTGGAGTAACGCACCCCCAGAGCAGTACTTC.

A remark on this clone: The junction and the germline gene differ at one end; a read error may be behind it. The J gene is TRBJ1-5, the V gene TRBV5-5, with D possibly TRBD1 on 6 matching bases. The CDR3 extends over 11 amino acids. Per the germline V gene, CDR1 is SGHKS and CDR2 is YYEKEE (reference sequence). DNA of the CDR3: TGTGCCAGCAGCCTGGGGGGGCCCGTGTATTTT. Protein sequence: CASSLGGPVYF.

In its sample, this clone ranks as medium-sized. This chain uses TRBV2 with TRBJ1-4; tentatively, D is TRBD1 (6 bases). This CDR3 is built from 17 residues. Germline values: CDR1 SNHLY, CDR2 FYNNEI. Between the trimmed V and J ends, which lost 8 bases and 0 bases, there was a span of 19 bases. The CDR3 protein is CASEDRGLRSTNEKLFF. For the CDR3, the DNA is TGTGCCAGCGAGGACAGAGGCCTACGCTCAACTAATGAAAAACTGTTTTTT.

The chain links TRBV27 to TRBJ1-1; tentatively, D is TRBD1 (5 bases). V lost 3 bases to trimming and J lost 4 bases, with 12 bases between them. CDR1 and CDR2 (germline): MNHEY, SMNVEV (reference sequence). CDR3 length: 14 residues. The CDR3 nucleotides read TGTGCCAGCAGTTTTACGGGGGACCTCACTGAAGCTTTCTTT. It translates to CASSFTGDLTEAFF.